This T cell receptor beta chain was recorded in a study of T-cell reconstitution after alpha-beta-depleted transplantation in children. The V segment lost 5 bases and the J segment 2 bases; nucleotides outside the gene matches: 8. Germline CDR1 reads MNHEY; CDR2 reads SVGEGT. The CDR3 covers 16 residues. The TCRbeta library incorporated unique molecular identifiers. From the PCR reads, TCRdb called clonotypes with MiXCR, one entry per CDR3 protein. The sample has about 610,000 distinct CDR3 sequences, about 10% seen once. The receptor comes from a human donor who donated a stem cell graft to a child with acute myeloid leukemia. Material: PBMCs from the stem cell graft donor, obtained from the stem cell graft. The chain has TRBV6-2 or TRBV6-3 and TRBJ2-4; 8 positions agree with TRBD1. The CDR3 reads CASSDGQGGTKNIQYF. The DNA of the CDR3 is TGTGCCAGCAGTGACGGACAGGGCGGAACCAAAAACATTCAGTACTTC.